The 9 T cell receptor beta chains reported below all come from one sample, sequenced in a study of shared clonotypes between healthy human individuals. Terminally differentiated effector memory CD45RA+ cells were excluded by CCR7 positive selection of CD45RO-negative cells. Some clones are missing from TCRdb's copy, which holds only in-frame ones; the method was immunoSEQ multiplex PCR. The sample shows under 850,000 clones, roughly 92% of them seen only once. Sequencing input: naive CD8+ T cells sorted from blood. The receptors originated from a man between 25 and 39 years old in good health.

A few counts support this clone. The chain carries TRBV10-3 and TRBJ2-2; TRBD2 matches 9 bases. CDR3 length: 12 residues. Germline V gene sequence: CDR1 ENHRY, CDR2 SYGVKD. The J segment lost 11 bases and the V segment lost 6 bases, leaving 4 bases of the junction unmatched. CDR3 in amino acids: CAIRPSGNELFF. The CDR3 DNA reads as TGTGCCATCAGGCCTAGCGGGAACGAGCTGTTTTTT.

This chain uses TRBV4-3 with TRBJ2-3; TRBD2 matches at 8 bases. Germline lookup yields CDR1 LGHNA and CDR2 YSLEER. CDR3 length: 18 amino acids. The V and J ends lost 0 bases and 5 bases, in that order; junction bases with no gene match: 13. This chain's CDR3 is CASSQDHTSGLGIDTQYF. CDR3 nucleotides: TGCGCCAGCAGCCAAGATCACACTAGCGGCCTGGGTATAGATACGCAGTATTTT.

V usage is TRBV4-3 and J usage is TRBJ2-7, with 8 bases lining up with TRBD1. Germline trimming cut 4 bases from V and 3 bases from J; bases unmatched to any gene: 8. CDR1 and CDR2 from the germline V gene are LGHNA and YSLEER. This CDR3 comprises 15 residues. CDR3 nucleotides: TGCGCCAGCAGCCCCTGGACAGGGAAAAACTACGAGCAGTACTTC. Its translation is CASSPWTGKNYEQYF.

The chain carries TRBV5-1 and TRBJ2-5; tentative D call: TRBD1 (6 bases). V was cut by 4 bases and J by 5 bases, with 18 bases left in between. This CDR3 has 15 residues. Germline V lookup: CDR1 SGHRS, CDR2 YFSETQ. The CDR3 spells CASSQAGDLGETQYF. Here the CDR3 DNA reads TGCGCCAGCAGCCAGGCAGGGGATTTAGGGGAGACCCAGTACTTC. The full variable domain, rest sourced from reference TRBV5-1 and TRBJ2-5, is KAGVTQTPRYLIKTRGQQVTLSCSPISGHRSVSWYQQTPGQGLQFLFEYFSETQRNKGNFPGRFSGRQFSNSRSEMNVSTLELGDSALYLCASSQAGDLGETQYFGPGTRLLVL.

The V gene is TRBV28, the J gene TRBJ2-5, with unresolved D. The V end was cut by 7 bases, the J end by 5 bases, with 14 bases between. This CDR3 is built from 13 residues. Germline V lookup: CDR1 MDHEN, CDR2 SYDVKM. The CDR3 DNA reads TGTGCCAGCAAGGCAGATATCCGGGAGACCCAGTACTTC. This translates into CASKADIRETQYF.

The gene calls are TRBV2 and TRBJ2-7, with D maybe TRBD1 (6 bases). The V and J ends lost 8 bases and 5 bases respectively, with 13 bases between them. CDR1 and CDR2 from the germline V gene are SNHLY and FYNNEI. The CDR3 is made up of 12 amino acids. For the CDR3, the DNA is TGTGCCAGCGAGGATGGGACAAACGAGCAGTACTTC. Residues: CASEDGTNEQYF.

The gene calls are TRBV6-6 and TRBJ2-4; TRBD2 matches 8 bases. The CDR3 runs to 15 residues. Trimming took 7 bases from V and 1 from J; bases not matched to a gene: 6. Germline lookup yields CDR1 MNHNY and CDR2 SVGAGI (reference sequence). The CDR3 region is CASKTGGQAKNIQYF. CDR3 nucleotides: TGTGCCAGCAAAACGGGGGGGCAGGCCAAAAACATTCAGTACTTC.

The chain employs TRBV29-1 and TRBJ1-1, with D possibly TRBD1 on 6 matching bases. Trimming shortened V by 5 bases and J by 5 bases, and 15 bases separated the two germline ends. Germline CDR1 is SQVTM and CDR2 is ANQGSEA. This CDR3 contains 13 residues. CDR3 DNA sequence: TGCAGCGTTACTTGGGGGCTCGGAACTGAAGCTTTCTTT. This gives the protein CSVTWGLGTEAFF.

The CDR3 DNA reads as TGTGCCAGCAGCACCCCGGGACAGGGGGAGGGTGAGCAGTTCTTC. The encoded protein is CASSTPGQGEGEQFF. The chain has TRBV5-4 and TRBJ2-1; 11 bases agree with TRBD1. The germline CDR1 and CDR2 sequences are SGHNT and YYREEE (reference sequence). CDR3 length: 15 residues. Trimming at V came to 4 bases and at J to 9 bases, leaving 9 bases not matched to a gene.